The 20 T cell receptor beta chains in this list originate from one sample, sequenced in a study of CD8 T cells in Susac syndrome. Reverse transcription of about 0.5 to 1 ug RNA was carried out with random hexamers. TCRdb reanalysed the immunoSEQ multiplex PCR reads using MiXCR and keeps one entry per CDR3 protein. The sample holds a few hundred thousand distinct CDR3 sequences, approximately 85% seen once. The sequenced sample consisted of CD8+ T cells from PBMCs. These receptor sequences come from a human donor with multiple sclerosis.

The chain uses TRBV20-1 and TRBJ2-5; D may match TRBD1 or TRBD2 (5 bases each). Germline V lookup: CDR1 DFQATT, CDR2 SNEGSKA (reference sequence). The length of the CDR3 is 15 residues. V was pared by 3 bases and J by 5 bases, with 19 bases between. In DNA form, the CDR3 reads TGCAGTGCTAGCGTTTTCGGGGCTTGGGGGGAGACCCAGTACTTC. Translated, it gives CSASVFGAWGETQYF.

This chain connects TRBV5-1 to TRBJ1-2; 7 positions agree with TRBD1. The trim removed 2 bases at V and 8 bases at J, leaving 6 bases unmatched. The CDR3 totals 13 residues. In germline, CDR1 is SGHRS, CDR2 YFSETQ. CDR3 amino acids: CASSFDRVKGYTF. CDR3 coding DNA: TGCGCCAGCAGCTTCGACAGGGTCAAGGGCTACACCTTC.

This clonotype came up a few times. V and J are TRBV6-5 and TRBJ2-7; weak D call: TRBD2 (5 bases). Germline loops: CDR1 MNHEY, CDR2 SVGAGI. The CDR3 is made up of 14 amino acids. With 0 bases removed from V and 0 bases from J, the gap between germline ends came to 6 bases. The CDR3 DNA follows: TGTGCCAGCAGTTACTCGCGGGCCTCCTACGAGCAGTACTTC. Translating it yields CASSYSRASYEQYF.

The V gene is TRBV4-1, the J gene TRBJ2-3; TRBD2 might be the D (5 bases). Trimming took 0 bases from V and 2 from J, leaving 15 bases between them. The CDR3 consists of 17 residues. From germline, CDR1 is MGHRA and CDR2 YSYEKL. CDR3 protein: CASSQDWTPPATDTQYF. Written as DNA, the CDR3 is TGCGCCAGCAGCCAAGATTGGACTCCGCCCGCCACAGATACGCAGTATTTT.

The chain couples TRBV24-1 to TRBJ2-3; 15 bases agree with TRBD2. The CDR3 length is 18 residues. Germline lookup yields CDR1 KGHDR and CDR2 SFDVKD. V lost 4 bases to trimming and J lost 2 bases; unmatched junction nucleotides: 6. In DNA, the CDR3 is TGTGCCACCAGTGACCTGGGACTAGCGGGAGGCCTCACAGATACGCAGTATTTT. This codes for CATSDLGLAGGLTDTQYF.

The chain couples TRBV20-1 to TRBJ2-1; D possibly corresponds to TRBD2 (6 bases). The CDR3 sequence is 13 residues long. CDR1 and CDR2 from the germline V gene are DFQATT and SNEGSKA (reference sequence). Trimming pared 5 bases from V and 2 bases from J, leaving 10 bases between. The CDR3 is CSARESAYNEQFF. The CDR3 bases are TGCAGTGCTCGGGAGTCGGCCTACAATGAGCAGTTCTTC.

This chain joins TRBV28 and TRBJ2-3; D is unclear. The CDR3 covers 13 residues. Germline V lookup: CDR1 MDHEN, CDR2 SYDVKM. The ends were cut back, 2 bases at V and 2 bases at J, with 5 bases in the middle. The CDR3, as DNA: TGTGCCAGCAGTTTAGGATTCACAGATACGCAGTATTTT. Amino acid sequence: CASSLGFTDTQYF.

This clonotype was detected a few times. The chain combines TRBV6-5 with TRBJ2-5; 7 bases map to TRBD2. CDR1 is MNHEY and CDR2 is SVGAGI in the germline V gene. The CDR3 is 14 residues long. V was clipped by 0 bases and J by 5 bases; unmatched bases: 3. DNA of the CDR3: TGTGCCAGCAGTTACTCTGGGAGGGCTGAGACCCAGTACTTC. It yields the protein CASSYSGRAETQYF.

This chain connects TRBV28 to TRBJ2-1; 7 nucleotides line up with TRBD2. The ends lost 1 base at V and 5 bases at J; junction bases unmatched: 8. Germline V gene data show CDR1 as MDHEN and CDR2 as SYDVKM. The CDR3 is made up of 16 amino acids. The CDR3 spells CASSLSGTTANNEQFF. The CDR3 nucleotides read TGTGCCAGCAGTTTATCGGGGACTACCGCAAACAATGAGCAGTTCTTC.

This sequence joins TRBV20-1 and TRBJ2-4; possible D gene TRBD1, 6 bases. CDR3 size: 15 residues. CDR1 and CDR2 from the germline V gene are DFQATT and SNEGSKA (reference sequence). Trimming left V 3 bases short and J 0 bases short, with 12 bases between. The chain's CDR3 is CSARNRDSAKNIQYF. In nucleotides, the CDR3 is TGCAGTGCTAGGAACAGGGATTCAGCCAAAAACATTCAGTACTTC.

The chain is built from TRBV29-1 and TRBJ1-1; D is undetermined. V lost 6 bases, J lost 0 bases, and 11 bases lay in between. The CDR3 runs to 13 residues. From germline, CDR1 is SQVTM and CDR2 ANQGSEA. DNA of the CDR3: TGCAGCGTCGCCTCCGGAATGAACACTGAAGCTTTCTTT. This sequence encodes CSVASGMNTEAFF.

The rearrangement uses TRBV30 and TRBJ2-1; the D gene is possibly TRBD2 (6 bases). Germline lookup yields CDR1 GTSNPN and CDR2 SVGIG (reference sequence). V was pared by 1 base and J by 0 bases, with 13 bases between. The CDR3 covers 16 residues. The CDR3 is CAWSGDFPSSYNEQFF. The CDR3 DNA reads TGTGCCTGGAGTGGGGACTTTCCTAGCTCCTACAATGAGCAGTTCTTC. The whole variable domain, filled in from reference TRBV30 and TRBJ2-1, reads SQTIHQWPATLVQPVGSPLSLECTVEGTSNPNLYWYRQAAGRGLQLLFYSVGIGQISSEVPQNLSASRPQDRQFILSSKKLLLSDSGFYLCAWSGDFPSSYNEQFFGPGTRLTVL.

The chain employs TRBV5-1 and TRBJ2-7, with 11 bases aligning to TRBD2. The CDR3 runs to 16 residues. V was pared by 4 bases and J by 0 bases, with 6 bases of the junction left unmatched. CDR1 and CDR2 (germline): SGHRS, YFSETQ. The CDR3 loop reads CASSGRLAGTSYEQYF. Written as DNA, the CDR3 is TGCGCCAGCAGCGGCCGACTAGCGGGGACCTCCTACGAGCAGTACTTC.

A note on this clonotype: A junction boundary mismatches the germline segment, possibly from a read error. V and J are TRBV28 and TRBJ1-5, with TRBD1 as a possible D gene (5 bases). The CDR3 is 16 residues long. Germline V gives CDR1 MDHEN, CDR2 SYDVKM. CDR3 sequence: CASSLWLGPSNHPQHF. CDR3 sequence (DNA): TGTGCCAGCAGTTTATGGTTGGGACCGAGCAATCACCCCCAGCATTTT.

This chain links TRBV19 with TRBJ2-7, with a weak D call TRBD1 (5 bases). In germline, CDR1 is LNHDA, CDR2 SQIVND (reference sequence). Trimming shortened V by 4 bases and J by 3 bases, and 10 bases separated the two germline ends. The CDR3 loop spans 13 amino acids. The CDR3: CASSTGHLYEQYF. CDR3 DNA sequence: TGTGCCAGTAGTACCGGACACCTCTACGAGCAGTACTTC.

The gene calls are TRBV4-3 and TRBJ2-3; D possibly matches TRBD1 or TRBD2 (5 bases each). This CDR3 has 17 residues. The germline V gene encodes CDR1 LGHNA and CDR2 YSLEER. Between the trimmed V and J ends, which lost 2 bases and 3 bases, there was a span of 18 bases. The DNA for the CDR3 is TGCGCCAGCAGCCAAATCGCCCTAGGGGAGAGAACAGATACGCAGTATTTT. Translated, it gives CASSQIALGERTDTQYF.

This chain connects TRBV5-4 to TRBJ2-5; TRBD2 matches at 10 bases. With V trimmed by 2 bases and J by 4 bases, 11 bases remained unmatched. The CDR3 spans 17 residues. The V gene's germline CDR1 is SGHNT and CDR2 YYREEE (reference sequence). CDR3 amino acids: CASSFGWSSGRRETQYF. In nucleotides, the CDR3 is TGTGCCAGCAGCTTTGGATGGAGTAGCGGGAGGAGAGAGACCCAGTACTTC. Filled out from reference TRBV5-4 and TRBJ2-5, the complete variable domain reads ETGVTQSPTHLIKTRGQQVTLRCSSQSGHNTVSWYQQALGQGPQFIFQYYREEENGRGNFPPRFSGLQFPNYSSELNVNALELDDSALYLCASSFGWSSGRRETQYFGPGTRLLVL.

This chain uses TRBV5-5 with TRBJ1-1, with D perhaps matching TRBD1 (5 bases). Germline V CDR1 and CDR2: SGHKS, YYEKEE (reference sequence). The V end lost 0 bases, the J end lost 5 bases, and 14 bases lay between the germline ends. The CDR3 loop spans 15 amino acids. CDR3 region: CASSLVEIGGTEAFF. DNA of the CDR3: TGTGCCAGCAGCTTGGTAGAGATTGGGGGGACTGAAGCTTTCTTT.

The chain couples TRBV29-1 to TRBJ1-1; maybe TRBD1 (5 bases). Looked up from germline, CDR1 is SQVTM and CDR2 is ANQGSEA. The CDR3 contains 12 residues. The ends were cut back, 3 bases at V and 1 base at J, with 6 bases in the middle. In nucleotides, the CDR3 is TGCAGCGTTGAGGGGCGGAACACTGAAGCTTTCTTT. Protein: CSVEGRNTEAFF.

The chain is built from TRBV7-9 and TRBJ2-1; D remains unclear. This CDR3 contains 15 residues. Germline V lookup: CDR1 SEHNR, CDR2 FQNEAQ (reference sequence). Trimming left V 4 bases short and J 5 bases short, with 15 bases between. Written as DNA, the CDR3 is TGTGCCAGCAGCTATAGAGTAGCCTGGAACAATGAGCAGTTCTTC. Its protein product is CASSYRVAWNNEQFF.